This TCR beta chain was captured by sequencing in a study of shared T cell receptors in the human thymus. Data came from immunoSEQ multiplex PCR; TCRdb stores just in-frame clones and leaves some out. The sample has almost 550,000 clones; 78% are singletons. The CDR3 is 13 amino acids. The V gene end was trimmed by 8 bases and the J gene end by 5 bases; junction bases not matched to a gene: 7. CDR1 is MNHNS, CDR2 SASEGT, per germline. The same specimen was also included in a second study, on human thymus T cells. That paper notes: Surgeons resected thymus tissue during corrective heart surgery.

The sequence was collected from a boy under three years old with a congenital heart defect. The chain is built from TRBV6-1 and TRBJ2-3; 7 positions match TRBD2. Input material: thymocytes. The CDR3 reads CASWEGLGDTQYF. As DNA, the CDR3 is TGTGCCAGCTGGGAGGGCCTGGGAGATACGCAGTATTTT.